A selection of T cell receptor beta chains follows, all from one sample in a study of OX40 agonist ivuxolimab in advanced cancers. Generated by immunoSEQ multiplex PCR, the TCRdb table keeps only in-frame clones and is missing some. The data contain tens of thousands of clones, 94% of them seen just once; the ten biggest clones take up about 20%. This sample comprised CD4+ or CD8+ T cells sorted from blood, obtained in a trial of the OX40 agonist ivuxolimab. Receptors were obtained from an adult with an advanced solid tumor such as melanoma, head and neck, liver or kidney cancer. Both conserved end residues are part of each CDR3. The order of the fields is D gene, V gene, clone size, J gene, CDR3 DNA, CDR3 protein. A D gene is named only where the DNA matches it firmly. Rows give clone size only sometimes, using once, few, many, or a class for an expanded clone.

TRBD2	TRBV4-1	-	TRBJ2-1	TGCGCCAGCAGAGGATTGCGGGGGACGGGGAATGAGCAGTTCTTC	CASRGLRGTGNEQFF
TRBD1	TRBV7-9	-	TRBJ2-7	TGTGCCAGCAGCTTACCCAGACTATCTCGACAGGGAGACCAGTACGAGCAGTACTTC	CASSLPRLSRQGDQYEQYF
-	TRBV6-5	-	TRBJ1-1	TGTGCCAGCAGACGGGTGGGGGTGAACACTGAAGCTTTCTTT	CASRRVGVNTEAFF
TRBD1	TRBV10-2	once	TRBJ1-5	TGCGCCAGCAGGACAGGGGATGCGAGCAATCAGCCCCAGCATTTT	CASRTGDASNQPQHF
-	TRBV19	-	TRBJ1-1	TGTGCCAGTAGTATCTCAGGGACCACTGAAGCTTTCTTT	CASSISGTTEAFF
-	TRBV11-2	-	TRBJ1-1	TGTGCCAGCAGCTTCGTCTCGACAGAAGCTTTCTTT	CASSFVSTEAFF
-	TRBV10-3	-	TRBJ2-5	TGTGCCATCAGGGTGACAGACCAAGAGACCCAGTACTTC	CAIRVTDQETQYF
TRBD1	TRBV5-6	-	TRBJ2-2	TGTGCCAGCAGCTTGGGGTGGACAGGCAGTGACACCGGGGAGCTGTTTTTT	CASSLGWTGSDTGELFF
-	TRBV6-5	-	TRBJ2-7	TGTGCCAGCAGTTACTCGCCACAGGGTAGCGGCGAGCAGTACTTC	CASSYSPQGSGEQYF
TRBD2	TRBV5-6	-	TRBJ2-1	TGTGCCAGCAGCCGCGCTCCGGGGGCACTAGCGGGGGGGCTGGGTGAGCAGTTCTTC	CASSRAPGALAGGLGEQFF
TRBD2	TRBV7-6	-	TRBJ2-3	TGTGCCAGCAGCTTAGAGCGGGGAACAGATACGCAGTATTTT	CASSLERGTDTQYF
TRBD1	TRBV5-4	-	TRBJ1-2	TGTGCCAGCAGCTTGGAAGGGACAGGGGGCTTTGGCTACACCTTC	CASSLEGTGGFGYTF
TRBD2	TRBV2	-	TRBJ2-3	TGTGCCAACCGACTAGCGGGAGAGTCAGATACGCAGTATTTT	CANRLAGESDTQYF
-	TRBV29-1	once	TRBJ1-4	TGCAGCGTTGTGGAGCCTCTGGGGGCGGGAAAACTGTTTTTT	CSVVEPLGAGKLFF
-	TRBV9	-	TRBJ2-1	TGTGCCAGCAGCGTAGGATCCACGACAATCTACAATGAGCAGTTCTTC	CASSVGSTTIYNEQFF
-	TRBV6-5	-	TRBJ1-5	TGTGCCAGCAGTTACTGGGGCGGCAATCAGCCCCAGCATTTT	CASSYWGGNQPQHF
-	TRBV7-4	-	TRBJ1-2	TGTGCCAGCAGCATTGGGCCTTATGGCTACACCTTC	CASSIGPYGYTF
-	TRBV15	-	TRBJ1-1	TGTGCCACCAGCAGCCCGGACTGGGGGAACACTGAAGCTTTCTTT	CATSSPDWGNTEAFF
-	TRBV7-7	-	TRBJ2-7	TGTGCTAGCAGCTCAGGCGGAGGTTACGAGCAGTACTTC	CASSSGGGYEQYF
TRBD2	TRBV7-3	-	TRBJ2-7	TGTGCCAGCAGCTCTATATATCCCCGAGCGGGAGGTCTCCCCTACGAGCAGTACTTC	CASSSIYPRAGGLPYEQYF
TRBD2	TRBV29-1	-	TRBJ2-5	TGCAGCGTTGGACTAGCGGGAGTGTACCAAGAGACCCAGTACTTC	CSVGLAGVYQETQYF
-	TRBV6-5	-	TRBJ2-7	TGTGCCAGCAGTTATTCACCGGGACGGACGTACGAGCAGTACTTC	CASSYSPGRTYEQYF
-	TRBV4-1	-	TRBJ2-7	TGCGCCAGCAGCCAAAATCCGAGCTACGAGCAGTACTTC	CASSQNPSYEQYF
TRBD2	TRBV4-3	-	TRBJ2-3	TGCGCCAGCAGCCAAGATAGGGCTAGCGGGAGCCCAGATACGCAGTATTTT	CASSQDRASGSPDTQYF
-	TRBV5-1	-	TRBJ1-2	TGCGCCAGCAGCTTGGGAGTAGGGGGGAACTATGGCTACACCTTC	CASSLGVGGNYGYTF
-	TRBV6-5	-	TRBJ2-5	TGTGCCAGCACGGACGGATCGTACCAAGAGACCCAGTACTTC	CASTDGSYQETQYF
-	TRBV4-1	-	TRBJ2-7	TGCGCCAGCAGCCAAGTTTCCAGCTACGAGCAGTACTTC	CASSQVSSYEQYF
-	TRBV4-3	-	TRBJ1-6	TGCGCCAGCAGCCAAGATAGGGGGAATAATTCACCCCTCCACTTT	CASSQDRGNNSPLHF
-	TRBV5-5	-	TRBJ1-4	TGTGCCAGCAGCTTGGAGGCAGCTCTCCGAATAACGACTAATGAAAAACTGTTTTTT	CASSLEAALRITTNEKLFF
-	TRBV9	-	TRBJ2-1	TGTGCCAGCAGCGTAAACTACAATGAGCAGTTCTTC	CASSVNYNEQFF
TRBD1	TRBV11-2	-	TRBJ1-5	TGTGCCAGCAGCTTATACAGGGGATCTAATCAGCCCCAGCATTTT	CASSLYRGSNQPQHF
-	TRBV5-4	-	TRBJ2-2	TGTGCCAGCAGCTTAGGGGCAGGGGGACTCACCGGGGAGCTGTTTTTT	CASSLGAGGLTGELFF
TRBD1	TRBV15	-	TRBJ2-1	TGTGCCACCCTAGACAGGGGAGTTGGTGAGCAGTTCTTC	CATLDRGVGEQFF
-	TRBV28	-	TRBJ1-5	TGTGCCAGCACTCAAGACTCCCTGGGTCAGCCCCAGCATTTT	CASTQDSLGQPQHF
-	TRBV5-6	-	TRBJ2-7	TGTGCCAGCAGCTTGGTCCCCTCCTACGAGCAGTACTTC	CASSLVPSYEQYF
-	TRBV2	-	TRBJ2-1	TGTGCCAGCTCCCGCTCCCCCACGGCCGATGAGCAGTTCTTC	CASSRSPTADEQFF
-	TRBV7-6	-	TRBJ2-1	TGTGCCAGCAGCTTCATAGCGGCACCCTACAATGAGCAGTTCTTC	CASSFIAAPYNEQFF
-	TRBV27	-	TRBJ2-7	TGTGCCAGCAGTCTCATTGACAGGTATGAGCAGTACTTC	CASSLIDRYEQYF
TRBD2	TRBV5-1	-	TRBJ2-5	TGCGCCAGCAGCCCGGGACTAGCGGGGGGAGAGACCCAGTACTTC	CASSPGLAGGETQYF
-	TRBV9	-	TRBJ1-5	TGTGCCAGGCGGCAGGGGCCCCAGCATTTT	CARRQGPQHF
-	TRBV29-1	-	TRBJ1-3	TGCAGCGCCACGGCGGGGTCTGGAAACACCATATATTTT	CSATAGSGNTIYF
TRBD1	TRBV28	-	TRBJ1-5	TGTGCCAGCGACAGGGTCAATCAGCCCCAGCATTTT	CASDRVNQPQHF
TRBD2	TRBV11-2	-	TRBJ2-1	TGTGCCAGCAGCTTAACCCGTTTAGCGGGCTATGAGCAGTTCTTC	CASSLTRLAGYEQFF
-	TRBV12-5	-	TRBJ1-6	TGTGCTAGTGCTCCCGGGACCACGAATTCACCCCTCCACTTT	CASAPGTTNSPLHF
-	TRBV6-5	-	TRBJ2-1	TGTGCCAGCACCTGGACCCTTAACAATGAGCAGTTCTTC	CASTWTLNNEQFF
-	TRBV4-2	-	TRBJ1-2	TGTGCCAGCAGCCAAAGTGGGGCGGACTATGGCTACACCTTC	CASSQSGADYGYTF
TRBD1	TRBV28	few	TRBJ1-1	TGTGCCAGCAGCTATCGAGGGGACAGGGCTGAAGCTTTCTTT	CASSYRGDRAEAFF
TRBD2	TRBV10-3	once	TRBJ2-5	TGTGCCATCAGTGAGTCGACCATCGGGACTAGCTGGCCCCAAGAGACCCAGTACTTC	CAISESTIGTSWPQETQYF
-	TRBV7-6	-	TRBJ2-7	TGTGCCAGCAGCTTAGAGACCGTGCCCCTCTACGAGCAGTACTTC	CASSLETVPLYEQYF
TRBD1	TRBV11-2	-	TRBJ2-7	TGTGCCAGCAGCCCCGGACAGGGCTACGAGCAGTACTTC	CASSPGQGYEQYF